This entry concerns a single T cell receptor (beta chain). This sample was taken from a study of shared clonotypes between healthy human individuals. Study-level information: Donor ages ranged 18 to 49 years: a couple of women, a few men.

The CDR3 contains 15 residues. V was cut by 6 bases and J by 7 bases, with 24 bases left in between. The germline V gene has CDR1 SQVTM and CDR2 ANQGSEA. Produced via immunoSEQ multiplex PCR; TCRdb's table is partial and in-frame only. The data show around 440,000 clones, with over 60% seen just once and around 13% held by the top ten. Participating donors were healthy, HIV-negative adults free of recent acute infections or vaccinations. Sequenced: PBMCs. This chain connects TRBV29-1 to TRBJ1-1, with a weak D call TRBD1 (5 bases). The receptor comes from a woman between 35 and 50 years old in good health. Some clones in this sample may be carry-over from other donors' samples. The CDR3 reads CSVVTGASPGIEAFF. CDR3 bases: TGCAGCGTGGTAACAGGAGCCTCTCCAGGTATTGAAGCTTTCTTT.